Shown below are 27 T cell receptor beta chains from a single sample sequenced in a study of vaccination and CD4 T cells after COVID-19. Their antigens are not known. As for treatment: approximately nine-day PBMC culture with coronavirus spike peptide pools or control peptides (ViraFEST assay). An Oncomine TCR Beta short-read assay was used to sequence the DNA from cultured CD4+ T cells. TCRdb redid the calling of the PCR reads with MiXCR, one entry per CDR3 protein. The sample has over 20,000 distinct CDR3 sequences; approximately 48% are singletons. Sequencing used CD4+ T cells from blood, cultured in vitro. The receptors shown here come from a human donor who had recovered from COVID-19.

J is TRBJ1-1 and V is TRBV2; D ambiguous. The CDR3 is 14 amino acids. V was shortened by 4 bases and J by 2 bases, with 11 bases between the two germline ends. Germline V gives CDR1 SNHLY, CDR2 FYNNEI. Here the CDR3 reads CASSAAGENTEAFF. DNA for the CDR3: TGTGCCAGCAGTGCGGCAGGCGAAAACACTGAAGCTTTCTTT.

V and J are TRBV25-1 and TRBJ2-2, with 7 bases matching TRBD2. This CDR3 has 12 residues. The V segment lost 8 bases and the J segment 6 bases; nucleotides outside the gene matches: 3. In germline, CDR1 is MGHDK, CDR2 SYGVNS. The DNA for the CDR3 is TGTGCCAGCGGTGGGGGGGCCGGGGAGCTGTTTTTT. Translation: CASGGGAGELFF.

The rearrangement links TRBV27 to TRBJ2-5, with D uncertain. The CDR3 contains 16 residues. Germline CDR1 and CDR2: MNHEY and SMNVEV (reference sequence). Trimming took 3 bases from V and 2 from J, leaving 16 bases between them. The chain's CDR3 is CASSLTPHVRQETQYF. DNA for the CDR3: TGTGCCAGCAGTTTGACGCCCCACGTGAGGCAAGAGACCCAGTACTTC.

The chain has TRBV7-3 and TRBJ2-3; D uncertain. V lost 5 bases, J lost 2 bases, and 11 bases lay in between. The CDR3 contains 14 residues. Germline-derived CDR1 and CDR2 are SGHTA and FQGTGA. The CDR3 region is CASSPRPDTDTQYF. Written as DNA, the CDR3 is TGTGCCAGCAGCCCTCGGCCGGACACAGATACGCAGTATTTT.

This clonotype has only a few counts. Here the CDR3 DNA reads TGTGCCAGTAACCCTAGCGGGAGGGATGCAGAGACCCAGTACTTC. Encoded protein: CASNPSGRDAETQYF. The chain combines TRBV19 with TRBJ2-5; 12 nucleotides match TRBD2. Trimming cost V 7 bases and J 4 bases; bases outside gene matches: 7. The CDR3 totals 15 residues. In germline, CDR1 is LNHDA, CDR2 SQIVND (reference sequence).

This clonotype was seen more than once but under ten times. The chain carries TRBV20-1 and TRBJ2-2, with 7 bases aligning to TRBD2. The germline CDR1 and CDR2 sequences are DFQATT and SNEGSKA (reference sequence). Trimming at V came to 6 bases and at J to 7 bases, leaving 11 bases not matched to a gene. This CDR3 is built from 14 residues. The CDR3 loop reads CSAKPSGGVGELFF. The CDR3 region has the DNA TGCAGTGCGAAACCTAGCGGTGGGGTCGGGGAGCTGTTTTTT.

This clonotype came up a few times. One end of the junction varies from germline; a read error may be responsible. The chain is built from TRBV30 and TRBJ2-7; 8 bases line up with TRBD2. The CDR3 is 12 residues long. Germline V lookup: CDR1 GTSNPN, CDR2 SVGIG (reference sequence). This CDR3 is CAWSSPTSVRGF. The CDR3 DNA is TGTGCCTGGAGTAGCCCGACTAGCGTCCGGGGCTTC.

The rearrangement uses TRBV12-3 or TRBV12-4 and TRBJ2-7; D might be TRBD1 or TRBD2, each matching 5 bases. V gave up 5 bases and J gave up 9 bases, with 20 bases separating them. The length of the CDR3 is 14 residues. This CDR3 is CASSTSGTFSGQYF. CDR3 nucleotides: TGTGCCAGCAGTACATCCGGGACCTTTAGTGGGCAGTACTTC.

The V gene is TRBV7-9, the J gene TRBJ2-1; 9 positions agree with TRBD2. The V and J ends lost 7 bases and 0 bases, in that order; junction bases with no gene match: 4. Germline lookup yields CDR1 SEHNR and CDR2 FQNEAQ (reference sequence). This CDR3 comprises 15 residues. CDR3 region: CASTNSGSSYNEQFF. Here the CDR3 DNA reads TGTGCCAGCACCAATAGCGGGAGCTCCTACAATGAGCAGTTCTTC.

This clonotype was counted a single time. The gene calls are TRBV12-3 or TRBV12-4 and TRBJ2-7; 8 bases agree with TRBD2. After removal of 6 bases from V and 10 bases from J, the junction contained 20 bases not matched to a gene. The CDR3 is 16 residues long. CDR3 DNA sequence: TGTGCCAGCAGGAAAGGGCGGCTCCGGGAGGGCCGGGGACAGTACTTC. Protein product: CASRKGRLREGRGQYF.

The J gene is TRBJ2-1, the V gene TRBV5-4; 11 bases line up with TRBD2. Unmatched junction bases numbered 13, after V lost 9 bases and J lost 5 bases. The CDR3 has 16 amino acids. The germline CDR1 and CDR2 sequences are SGHNT and YYREEE (reference sequence). The CDR3 here is CAITNGVAGGHNEQFF. The CDR3 bases are TGTGCCATCACCAACGGAGTAGCGGGAGGGCACAATGAGCAGTTCTTC.

The V and J genes are TRBV19 and TRBJ2-7, with D perhaps being TRBD1 or TRBD2 (5 bases each). The CDR3 spans 11 residues. Trimming stripped 3 bases from V and 8 bases from J, with 8 bases between. Germline V gene lookup returns CDR1 LNHDA and CDR2 SQIVND (reference sequence). The CDR3, as DNA: TGTGCCAGTAGTATTTTGGGACAGCAGTACTTC. It is translated as CASSILGQQYF. Complete variable domain (other parts from reference TRBV19 and TRBJ2-7): DGGITQSPKYLFRKEGQNVTLSCEQNLNHDAMYWYRQDPGQGLRLIYYSQIVNDFQKGDIAEGYSVSREKKESFPLTVTSAQKNPTAFYLCASSILGQQYFGPGTRLTVT.

This clonotype occurred a few times. This sequence joins TRBV12-3 or TRBV12-4 and TRBJ1-1; the D is unclear. V shed 6 bases and J shed 0 bases, with 11 bases lying between them. The CDR3 sequence is 14 residues long. This chain's CDR3 is CASSGPTVNTEAFF. CDR3 nucleotides: TGTGCCAGCAGCGGTCCCACAGTGAACACTGAAGCTTTCTTT.

The CDR3 region is CASITGQGYGYTF. CDR3 DNA sequence: TGTGCCAGCATTACGGGACAGGGCTATGGCTACACCTTC. The rearrangement links TRBV6-1 to TRBJ1-2, with TRBD1 identical over 9 bases. From germline, CDR1 is MNHNS and CDR2 SASEGT. This CDR3 has 13 amino acids. J was trimmed by 4 bases and V by 7 bases; bases with no gene match: 4.

The V call is TRBV27, the J call TRBJ2-1, with no clear D. The CDR3 length is 17 residues. Looked up from germline, CDR1 is MNHEY and CDR2 is SMNVEV (reference sequence). Deletions cut 5 bases from V and 2 bases from J, with 19 bases between. CDR3 in amino acids: CASSPPLGARPYNEQFF. The CDR3 DNA follows: TGTGCCAGCAGTCCGCCTCTAGGAGCCCGCCCCTACAATGAGCAGTTCTTC.

The gene calls are TRBV28 and TRBJ2-7; D uncertain. V was clipped by 8 bases and J by 2 bases, with 16 bases between them. The CDR3 is made up of 14 amino acids. Per the germline V gene, CDR1 is MDHEN and CDR2 is SYDVKM. The CDR3 here is CASGEGWTAYEQYF. The CDR3 DNA is TGTGCCAGCGGGGAAGGGTGGACGGCCTACGAGCAGTACTTC.

The genes are TRBV7-2 and TRBJ2-5; D ambiguous. The CDR3 sequence is 11 residues long. V was trimmed by 0 bases and J by 5 bases, leaving 1 base between them. CDR1 is SGHTA, CDR2 FQGNSA, per germline. The CDR3 DNA reads as TGTGCCAGCAGCTTAGCGGAGACCCAGTACTTC. It translates to CASSLAETQYF.

The gene calls are TRBV11-2 and TRBJ2-7; no clear D gene. Germline V gene data show CDR1 as SGHAT and CDR2 as FQNNGV. The CDR3 is 12 amino acids. The V end lost 0 bases, the J end lost 3 bases, and 3 bases lay between the germline ends. CDR3 in amino acids: CASSLDHYEQYF. The CDR3 DNA reads TGTGCCAGCAGCTTAGACCACTACGAGCAGTACTTC.

This chain connects TRBV7-8 to TRBJ2-1; TRBD2 matches at 8 bases. This CDR3 region has 15 residues. The germline V gene has CDR1 SGHVS and CDR2 FQNEAQ. The V and J ends lost 7 bases and 4 bases, in that order; junction bases with no gene match: 9. CDR3 in DNA: TGTGCCAGCACATTTGGACTAGCCATTTACAATGAGCAGTTCTTC. It is translated as CASTFGLAIYNEQFF.

As for this clonotype: A much more abundant neighbour one base away suggests this may be a read error. V is TRBV20-1 and J is TRBJ1-1; a weak D match, TRBD1 (6 bases). Trimming shortened V by 0 bases and J by 5 bases, and 16 bases separated the two germline ends. This CDR3 has 15 amino acids. CDR1 and CDR2 from the germline V gene are DFQATT and SNEGSKA (reference sequence). CDR3 residues: CSARDLGAGRTEAFF. DNA for the CDR3: TGCAGTGCTAGAGATCTGGGGGCCGGGAGGACTGAAGCTTTCTTT.

This chain uses TRBV12-3 or TRBV12-4 with TRBJ2-2; 8 bases align to TRBD1. The J segment lost 0 bases and the V segment lost 6 bases, leaving 3 bases of the junction unmatched. The CDR3 is 15 residues long. The CDR3, as DNA: TGTGCCAGCAGAAGACAGGGGACGAACACCGGGGAGCTGTTTTTT. Protein product: CASRRQGTNTGELFF.

The chain joins TRBV11-2 to TRBJ2-6; tentatively, D is TRBD1 (6 bases). Germline V gives CDR1 SGHAT, CDR2 FQNNGV. The ends were cut back, 1 base at V and 4 bases at J, with 14 bases in the middle. The CDR3 length is 17 residues. CDR3 amino acids: CASSLGGWGRGANVLTF. CDR3 DNA sequence: TGTGCCAGCAGCTTAGGGGGTTGGGGGCGGGGGGCCAACGTCCTGACTTTC.

The J gene is TRBJ2-4, the V gene TRBV4-1, with D possibly being TRBD1 or TRBD2 (5 bases each). The length of the CDR3 is 15 residues. The V gene's germline CDR1 is MGHRA and CDR2 YSYEKL. The germline V and J ends were trimmed by 0 bases and 11 bases, with 17 bases remaining between them. In DNA form, the CDR3 reads TGCGCCAGCAGCCAAGAATCCTCCGGGACGGGGCTTCAGTACTTC. It translates to CASSQESSGTGLQYF.

This sequence joins TRBV6-4 and TRBJ2-3, with D possibly matching TRBD2 (6 bases). This CDR3 spans 18 amino acids. V was trimmed by 3 bases and J by 2 bases, leaving 21 bases between them. Germline values: CDR1 MRHNA, CDR2 SNTAGT. The CDR3 sequence: CASSEEGGPRGTTDTQYF. The CDR3 nucleotides read TGTGCCAGCAGTGAAGAAGGAGGTCCGCGGGGCACCACAGATACGCAGTATTTT.

This chain joins TRBV20-1 and TRBJ1-2; D is perhaps TRBD1 (5 bases). The length of the CDR3 is 13 residues. V was shortened by 4 bases and J by 6 bases, with 15 bases between the two germline ends. CDR1 is DFQATT and CDR2 is SNEGSKA in the germline V gene (reference sequence). CDR3 nucleotide sequence: TGCAGTGCTACCTACAGGACCACTAATGGCTACACCTTC. This gives the protein CSATYRTTNGYTF.

The rearrangement links TRBV6-1 to TRBJ1-5, with a weak D call TRBD1 (6 bases). Germline V gene data show CDR1 as MNHNS and CDR2 as SASEGT. The CDR3 totals 15 residues. The germline V and J ends were trimmed by 5 bases and 6 bases, with 17 bases remaining between them. CDR3 protein: CASSTAGGASQPQHF. The CDR3, as DNA: TGTGCCAGCAGTACCGCCGGGGGGGCCAGTCAGCCCCAGCATTTT.

The V call is TRBV30, the J call TRBJ1-2; D is possibly TRBD1 (5 bases). V was trimmed by 2 bases and J by 4 bases, leaving 14 bases between them. Germline V lookup: CDR1 GTSNPN, CDR2 SVGIG (reference sequence). The CDR3 runs 14 residues. The CDR3, as DNA: TGTGCCTGGAGTCCCATGGGACGTCCCTATGGCTACACCTTC. Residues: CAWSPMGRPYGYTF.